These 23 T cell receptor beta chains share one sample of origin, sequenced in a study of T cell responses to AZD1222 COVID-19 vaccine. The data were produced by immunoSEQ multiplex PCR, yet TCRdb's version contains in-frame clones alone and is incomplete. The sample has approximately 120,000 clones; approximately 85% are singletons. Sequenced here: peripheral blood, sampled 28 days after the second AZD1222 dose. These receptors all stem from an adult who received the AZD1222 COVID-19 vaccine.

The chain combines TRBV9 with TRBJ2-1, with D uncertain. This CDR3 is built from 15 residues. Germline-derived CDR1 and CDR2 are SGDLS and YYNGEE. Between the trimmed V and J ends, which lost 3 bases and 2 bases, there was a span of 12 bases. DNA for the CDR3: TGTGCCAGCAGCGGCGACTTATGGCCCTACAATGAGCAGTTCTTC. This gives the protein CASSGDLWPYNEQFF.

The chain employs TRBV5-1 and TRBJ1-2; 8 positions agree with TRBD1. This CDR3 region has 14 residues. Germline V lookup: CDR1 SGHRS, CDR2 YFSETQ. V lost 3 bases, J lost 3 bases, and 4 bases stayed unmatched. The chain's CDR3 is CASSSTGDDYGYTF. CDR3 coding DNA: TGCGCCAGCAGCTCGACAGGGGACGACTATGGCTACACCTTC.

The chain couples TRBV12-3 or TRBV12-4 to TRBJ2-7; 11 bases line up with TRBD1. The length of the CDR3 is 13 residues. Unmatched junction bases numbered 5, after V lost 9 bases and J lost 4 bases. The CDR3: CASSGQGVYEQYF. The CDR3 DNA follows: TGTGCCAGTTCGGGACAGGGGGTTTACGAGCAGTACTTC.

The chain carries TRBV28 and TRBJ1-3; D is perhaps TRBD1 (5 bases). CDR1 is MDHEN and CDR2 is SYDVKM in the germline V gene. CDR3 length: 16 amino acids. The ends were cut back, 5 bases at V and 1 base at J, with 15 bases in the middle. This CDR3 is CASSSSAGVSGNTIYF. The DNA of the CDR3 is TGTGCCAGCAGTAGCTCCGCGGGGGTTTCTGGAAACACCATATATTTT.

This chain joins TRBV18 and TRBJ1-5; D gene unclear. This CDR3 contains 15 residues. The germline V gene has CDR1 KGHSH and CDR2 LQKENI. V was shortened by 3 bases and J by 3 bases, with 12 bases between the two germline ends. The CDR3 spells CASSPAEGVNQPQHF. In DNA, the CDR3 is TGTGCCAGCTCACCGGCGGAGGGAGTCAATCAGCCCCAGCATTTT.

V usage is TRBV7-2 and J usage is TRBJ1-3, with 12 nucleotides matching TRBD1. The CDR3 covers 16 residues. Per the germline V gene, CDR1 is SGHTA and CDR2 is FQGNSA. Trimming at V came to 6 bases and at J to 4 bases, leaving 7 bases not matched to a gene. CDR3 region: CASSPPGTGGGNTIYF. CDR3 nucleotides: TGTGCCAGCAGTCCTCCCGGGACAGGGGGCGGAAACACCATATATTTT.

The chain couples TRBV7-3 to TRBJ2-7; weak D call: TRBD1 (6 bases). This CDR3 comprises 15 residues. Trimming pared 6 bases from V and 2 bases from J, leaving 17 bases between. Germline CDR1 SGHTA, CDR2 FQGTGA. CDR3 region: CASSRSAGQTYEQYF. Here the CDR3 DNA reads TGTGCCAGCAGTCGTAGTGCTGGACAGACCTACGAGCAGTACTTC.

V usage is TRBV11-1 and J usage is TRBJ1-1; no definite D call. Germline V lookup: CDR1 SGHAT, CDR2 FQDESV (reference sequence). V shed 2 bases and J shed 3 bases, with 16 bases lying between them. CDR3 length equals 16 residues. The CDR3 bases are TGTGCCAGCAGCTTAAATCCGCTCCGGGATTACACTGAAGCTTTCTTT. This encodes CASSLNPLRDYTEAFF.

The chain employs TRBV3-1 (or the pseudogene TRBV3-2) and TRBJ1-5; no clear D. The V end was cut by 2 bases, the J end by 1 base, with 9 bases between. The germline CDR1 and CDR2 sequences are LGHDT and YNNKEL (reference sequence). The CDR3 totals 15 residues. The CDR3 region has the DNA TGTGCCAGCAGCCAAACCGTACAGAGCAATCAGCCCCAGCATTTT. It encodes CASSQTVQSNQPQHF.

The CDR3 spells CASSIGTGGQPQHF. The CDR3 DNA sequence: TGTGCCAGCAGCATCGGGACAGGCGGTCAGCCCCAGCATTTT. The gene calls are TRBV6-6 and TRBJ1-5; 8 nucleotides line up with TRBD1. The V gene end was trimmed by 6 bases and the J gene end by 6 bases; junction bases not matched to a gene: 7. The germline V gene encodes CDR1 MNHNY and CDR2 SVGAGI (reference sequence). This CDR3 has 14 amino acids.

The chain joins TRBV11-3 to TRBJ2-2, with no clear D. The germline V gene has CDR1 SGHNT and CDR2 YENEEA. There are 15 residues in the CDR3. V dropped 0 bases and J dropped 2 bases, with 7 bases sitting between them. The CDR3 reads CASSLESTNTGELFF. Written as DNA, the CDR3 is TGTGCCAGCAGCTTAGAGAGCACCAACACCGGGGAGCTGTTTTTT.

In nucleotides, the CDR3 is TGCAGCGTTGAACGGGGAGGGGGCACTGAAGCTTTCTTT. As protein: CSVERGGGTEAFF. The rearrangement joins TRBV29-1 to TRBJ1-1; perhaps TRBD1 as D (6 bases). V was shortened by 2 bases and J by 4 bases, with 11 bases between the two germline ends. Germline lookup yields CDR1 SQVTM and CDR2 ANQGSEA. The CDR3 contains 13 residues.

The V gene is TRBV6-1, the J gene TRBJ2-7, with no clear D. This CDR3 spans 15 amino acids. Trimming shortened V by 0 bases and J by 0 bases, and 9 bases separated the two germline ends. The germline V gene has CDR1 MNHNS and CDR2 SASEGT. CDR3 protein: CASSEAPDGSYEQYF. CDR3 in DNA: TGTGCCAGCAGTGAAGCGCCGGACGGCTCCTACGAGCAGTACTTC.

On this clone itself: Other DNA sequences in the sample encode the same CDR3. The chain employs TRBV30 and TRBJ1-5; 7 bases align to TRBD1. Looked up from germline, CDR1 is GTSNPN and CDR2 is SVGIG (reference sequence). There are 13 residues in the CDR3. The V segment lost 1 base and the J segment 5 bases; nucleotides outside the gene matches: 2. CDR3 nucleotides: TGTGCCTGGAGTGGGCAGGGGGATCAGCCCCAGCATTTT. It is translated as CAWSGQGDQPQHF.

The rearrangement links TRBV12-3 or TRBV12-4 to TRBJ1-5; TRBD1 aligns across 10 bases. V trimming: 6 bases; J trimming: 5 bases; junction bases outside the gene matches: 1. The CDR3 is 13 residues long. The CDR3 reads CASRGTGDQPQHF. CDR3 in DNA: TGTGCCAGCAGAGGGACAGGGGATCAGCCCCAGCATTTT.

V is TRBV6-4 and J is TRBJ1-1, with D uncertain. CDR1 is MRHNA and CDR2 is SNTAGT in the germline V gene. The CDR3 has 13 residues. V shed 6 bases and J shed 2 bases, with 10 bases lying between them. The CDR3 bases are TGTGCCAGCAGCAGAATAGTAAACACTGAAGCTTTCTTT. The encoded protein is CASSRIVNTEAFF.

The genes are TRBV3-1 (or the pseudogene TRBV3-2) and TRBJ1-2; 8 nucleotides agree with TRBD1. Germline loops: CDR1 LGHDT, CDR2 YNNKEL (reference sequence). The junction had 5 bases not matched to a gene; V was cut back by 4 bases and J by 4 bases. The CDR3 extends over 14 amino acids. CDR3 residues: CASSPDRAIYGYTF. CDR3 nucleotides: TGTGCCAGCAGCCCGGACAGGGCCATCTATGGCTACACCTTC.

In its sample, this clone was seen a few times. J is TRBJ1-1 and V is TRBV7-2; D call uncertain. Trimming pared 5 bases from V and 4 bases from J, leaving 17 bases between. This CDR3 comprises 15 residues. Germline loops: CDR1 SGHTA, CDR2 FQGNSA. CDR3 DNA: TGTGCCAGCAGCACCGCCCAAGGACGCGGCACTGAAGCTTTCTTT. Residues: CASSTAQGRGTEAFF.

As to this clone: A read error may produce the germline difference seen at one junction end. The V and J genes are TRBV12-3 or TRBV12-4 and TRBJ1-2; D perhaps matches TRBD1 (6 bases). This CDR3 is 11 amino acids long. The CDR3 here is CASSLTGFGLF. DNA for the CDR3: TGTGCCAGCAGTCTCACAGGGTTCGGGCTCTTT.

This chain connects TRBV6-2 or TRBV6-3 to TRBJ1-2, with TRBD1 as a possible D gene (6 bases). CDR1 is MNHEY, CDR2 SVGEGT, per germline. V gave up 6 bases and J gave up 1 base, with 15 bases separating them. This CDR3 comprises 15 residues. CDR3 region: CASSKAGTSNYGYTF. CDR3 coding DNA: TGTGCCAGCAGCAAAGCCGGGACAAGTAACTATGGCTACACCTTC.

This chain uses TRBV5-4 with TRBJ2-5; D may be TRBD2 (6 bases). Germline CDR1 SGHNT, CDR2 YYREEE (reference sequence). Trimming stripped 0 bases from V and 5 bases from J, with 11 bases between. CDR3 size: 14 residues. The chain's CDR3 is CASSLASGGETQYF. In DNA, the CDR3 is TGTGCCAGCAGCTTGGCGAGTGGGGGGGAGACCCAGTACTTC.

V and J are TRBV6-5 and TRBJ1-4, with 7 bases matching TRBD1. The CDR3 loop spans 13 amino acids. V shed 6 bases and J 8 bases; nucleotides not matched to a gene: 6. Per germline, CDR1 MNHEY and CDR2 SVGAGI. The CDR3 here is CASSRGLEEKLFF. DNA for the CDR3: TGTGCCAGCAGCAGGGGGTTGGAGGAAAAACTGTTTTTT.

The rearrangement links TRBV12-5 to TRBJ2-5; no reliable D call. Germline CDR1 and CDR2: LGHNT and FRNRAP. Trimming shortened V by 6 bases and J by 2 bases, and 10 bases separated the two germline ends. The CDR3 runs to 13 residues. Here the CDR3 reads CASGPGKQETQYF. The CDR3 DNA is TGTGCTAGTGGGCCGGGCAAACAAGAGACCCAGTACTTC.